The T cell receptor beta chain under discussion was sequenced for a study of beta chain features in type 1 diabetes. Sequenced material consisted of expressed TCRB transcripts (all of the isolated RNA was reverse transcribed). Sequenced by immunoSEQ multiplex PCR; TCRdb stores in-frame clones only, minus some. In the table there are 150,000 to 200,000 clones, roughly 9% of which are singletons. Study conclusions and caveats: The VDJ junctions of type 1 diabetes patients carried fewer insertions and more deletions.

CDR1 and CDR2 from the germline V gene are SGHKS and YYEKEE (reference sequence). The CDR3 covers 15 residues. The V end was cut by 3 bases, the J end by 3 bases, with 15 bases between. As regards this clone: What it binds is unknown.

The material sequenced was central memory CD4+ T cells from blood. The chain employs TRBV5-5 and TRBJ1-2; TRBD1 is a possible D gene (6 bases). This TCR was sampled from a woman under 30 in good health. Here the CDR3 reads CASSYQQGIDYGYTF. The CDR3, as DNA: TGTGCCAGCAGCTACCAACAGGGAATCGACTATGGCTACACCTTC.